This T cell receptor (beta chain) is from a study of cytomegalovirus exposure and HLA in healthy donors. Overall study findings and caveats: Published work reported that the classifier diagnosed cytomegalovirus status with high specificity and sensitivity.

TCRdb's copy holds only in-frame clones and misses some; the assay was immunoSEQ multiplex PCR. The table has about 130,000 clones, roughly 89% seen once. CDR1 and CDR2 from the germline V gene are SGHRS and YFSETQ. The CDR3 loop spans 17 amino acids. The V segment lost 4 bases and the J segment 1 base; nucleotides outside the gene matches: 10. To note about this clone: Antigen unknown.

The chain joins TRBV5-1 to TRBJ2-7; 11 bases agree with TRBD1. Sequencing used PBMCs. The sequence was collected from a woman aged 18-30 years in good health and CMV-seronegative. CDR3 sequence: CASSMNWTGGSSYEQYF. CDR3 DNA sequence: TGCGCCAGCAGCATGAACTGGACAGGGGGCAGTTCCTACGAGCAGTACTTC.